Sequencing of this TCR beta chain was carried out in a study of shared clonotypes between healthy human individuals. TCRdb's copy holds only in-frame clones and misses some; the assay was immunoSEQ multiplex PCR. This sample has about 1 million clones; about 70% occur once, and the top ten carry about 1.5%. This clone was counted only a few times. Its antigen is unknown. The CDR3 spans 16 residues. Trimming removed 3 bases from V and 0 bases from J; junction bases left unmatched: 8. Germline V gene lookup returns CDR1 GTSNPN and CDR2 SVGIG (reference sequence). Findings of the study overall: Clonotypes that were shared across a handful of donors made up 4% to 6% of naive CD4 clonotypes.

The clonotype comes from a man aged 18-30 years in good health. This sequence joins TRBV30 and TRBJ1-5; TRBD1 matches 7 bases. The source material was memory CD4+ T cells sorted from blood. Subset indicated: CD45RA-negative fraction. The CDR3 here is CAWSTGTVYSNQPQHF. In nucleotides, the CDR3 is TGTGCCTGGAGCACCGGGACAGTTTATAGCAATCAGCCCCAGCATTTT.